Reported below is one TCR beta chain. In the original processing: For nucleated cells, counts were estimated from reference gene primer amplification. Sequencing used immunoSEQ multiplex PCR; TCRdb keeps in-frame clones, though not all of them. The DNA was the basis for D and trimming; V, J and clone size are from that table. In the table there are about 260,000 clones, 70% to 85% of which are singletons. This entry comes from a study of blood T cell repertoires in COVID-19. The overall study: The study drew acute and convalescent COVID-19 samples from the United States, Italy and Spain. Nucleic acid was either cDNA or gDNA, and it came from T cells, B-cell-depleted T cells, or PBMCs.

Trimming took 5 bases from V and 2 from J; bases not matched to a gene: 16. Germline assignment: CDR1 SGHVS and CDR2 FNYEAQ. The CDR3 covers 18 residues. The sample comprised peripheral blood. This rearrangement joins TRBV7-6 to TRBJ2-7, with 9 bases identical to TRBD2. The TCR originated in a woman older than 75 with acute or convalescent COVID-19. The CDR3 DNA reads TGTGCCAGCAGCGTCGAGGTAGCTAGCGGGAAAGACGCCTACGAGCAGTACTTC. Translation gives CASSVEVASGKDAYEQYF.